This T cell receptor beta chain came from a study of cytomegalovirus exposure and HLA in healthy donors. CDR3 length equals 14 residues. V gave up 6 bases and J gave up 7 bases; unmatched junction bases: 11. Germline loops: CDR1 MNHEY, CDR2 SMNVEV (reference sequence). A multiplex PCR was run with 60 Vbeta primers and 13 Jbeta primers. Repertoires were generated with immunoSEQ multiplex PCR, while TCRdb's copy carries only in-frame clones and drops some. The sample carries around 120,000 clones, 74% recorded once. Sequencing was performed on PBMCs. The source is a man aged 50-59 years in good health and CMV-seropositive. This chain uses TRBV27 with TRBJ1-2; TRBD1 agrees at 7 bases. The CDR3 is CASRRSGTEVGYTF. The CDR3 DNA is TGTGCCAGCAGACGGTCCGGGACAGAGGTTGGCTACACCTTC.